The clone carrying this T cell receptor (beta chain) was counted many times. Time point given: newly diagnosed GD, antithyroid drugs for less than 3 months. TCR sequences were obtained from RNA taken from PBMCs. TCR beta libraries were built with iRepertoire HTBI primers and Arm-PCR of CDR3 regions. In TCRdb, the multiplex PCR reads were re-called with MiXCR into one record per CDR3 protein. Of 250,000 or so distinct CDR3 sequences in the sample, about 17% were seen once. V gave up 5 bases and J gave up 5 bases; unmatched junction bases: 1. Germline CDR1 and CDR2: MNHNS and SASEGT. The CDR3 totals 14 residues. This sample is drawn from a study of regulatory T cells in long-lasting Graves disease. The sample also formed part of further work on T cells in Graves' hyperthyroidism and ophthalmopathy. From that study: First-round RT-PCR targeting the TCR CDR3 was performed with the HTBI primer set.

This specimen was peripheral blood mononuclear cells (PBMCs), taken at new diagnosis, from a patient treated with antithyroid drugs. The chain recombines TRBV6-1 with TRBJ2-2; 11 positions match TRBD1. The TCR originated in a woman in her twenties or thirties with Graves disease. CDR3 in DNA: TGTGCCAGCAGTCGGGACAGGGGGACCGGGGAGCTGTTTTTT. It specifies CASSRDRGTGELFF.